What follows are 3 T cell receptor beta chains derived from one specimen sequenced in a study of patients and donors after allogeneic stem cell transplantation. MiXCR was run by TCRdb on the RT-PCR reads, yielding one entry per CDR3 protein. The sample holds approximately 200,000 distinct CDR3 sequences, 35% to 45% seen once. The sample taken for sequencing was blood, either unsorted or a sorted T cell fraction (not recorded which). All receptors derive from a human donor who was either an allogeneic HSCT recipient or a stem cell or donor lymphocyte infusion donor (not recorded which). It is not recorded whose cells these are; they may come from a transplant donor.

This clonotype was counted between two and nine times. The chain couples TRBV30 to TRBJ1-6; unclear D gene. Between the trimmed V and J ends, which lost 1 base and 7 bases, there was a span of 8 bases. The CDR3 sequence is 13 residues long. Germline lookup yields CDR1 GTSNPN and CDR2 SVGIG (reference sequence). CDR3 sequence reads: CAWSAGPNSPLHF. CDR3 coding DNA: TGTGCCTGGAGTGCCGGGCCCAATTCACCCCTCCACTTT.

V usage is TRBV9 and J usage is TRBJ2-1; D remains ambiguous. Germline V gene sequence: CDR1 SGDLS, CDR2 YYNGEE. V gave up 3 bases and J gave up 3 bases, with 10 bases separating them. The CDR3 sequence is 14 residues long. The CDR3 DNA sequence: TGTGCCAGCAGCGGGACGGAGATCTACAATGAGCAGTTCTTC. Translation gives CASSGTEIYNEQFF. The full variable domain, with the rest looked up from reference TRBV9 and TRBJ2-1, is DSGVTQTPKHLITATGQRVTLRCSPRSGDLSVYWYQQSLDQGLQFLIQYYNGEERAKGNILERFSAQQFPDLHSELNLSSLELGDSALYFCASSGTEIYNEQFFGPGTRLTVL.

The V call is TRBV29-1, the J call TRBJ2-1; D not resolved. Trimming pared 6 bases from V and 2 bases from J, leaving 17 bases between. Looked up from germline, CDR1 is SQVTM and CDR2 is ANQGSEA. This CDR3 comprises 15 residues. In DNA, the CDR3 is TGCAGCGTAGCCGTGGGGTTCCTACCCTACAATGAGCAGTTCTTC. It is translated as CSVAVGFLPYNEQFF.